These 4 T cell receptor beta chains were sequenced from one sample in a study of blood T cell repertoires in COVID-19. Using immunoSEQ multiplex PCR, the repertoire was profiled, and TCRdb retains in-frame clones only, with some absent. The sample lists approximately 150,000 clones; 80% to 90% were seen once. The sequenced sample consisted of peripheral blood. The source is a woman in her sixties with acute or convalescent COVID-19.

The chain combines TRBV27 with TRBJ2-7; 7 nucleotides align to TRBD2. In germline, CDR1 is MNHEY, CDR2 SMNVEV (reference sequence). The ends lost 7 bases at V and 2 bases at J; junction bases unmatched: 8. The CDR3 length is 14 residues. The DNA for the CDR3 is TGTGCCAGCACCCCAGCGGGGACCGCCTACGAGCAGTACTTC. Its protein is CASTPAGTAYEQYF.

The chain is built from TRBV6-6 and TRBJ2-2; 8 nucleotides match TRBD2. Germline assignment: CDR1 MNHNY and CDR2 SVGAGI (reference sequence). The CDR3 has 16 amino acids. The V gene end was trimmed by 7 bases and the J gene end by 4 bases; junction bases not matched to a gene: 11. The CDR3 nucleotides read TGTGCCAGCATCCCACCAGCGGGGGCGAGCACCGGGGAGCTGTTTTTT. Protein: CASIPPAGASTGELFF.

The genes are TRBV28 and TRBJ2-5, with TRBD2 matching 8 bases. This CDR3 is 15 amino acids long. Germline values: CDR1 MDHEN, CDR2 SYDVKM. V was pared by 0 bases and J by 2 bases, with 2 bases of the junction left unmatched. The CDR3 loop is CASSLWASGQETQYF. The CDR3 bases are TGTGCCAGCAGTTTATGGGCTAGCGGGCAAGAGACCCAGTACTTC. The whole variable domain, remainder taken from reference TRBV28 and TRBJ2-5, is DVKVTQSSRYLVKRTGEKVFLECVQDMDHENMFWYRQDPGLGLRLIYFSYDVKMKEKGDIPEGYSVSREKKERFSLILESASTNQTSMYLCASSLWASGQETQYFGPGTRLLVL.

This clone appeared a single time. The rearrangement joins TRBV5-1 to TRBJ1-1; perhaps TRBD1 as D (5 bases). Germline V gene sequence: CDR1 SGHRS, CDR2 YFSETQ. The CDR3 sequence is 14 residues long. The V end was cut by 3 bases, the J end by 1 base, with 10 bases between. CDR3 in amino acids: CASSSTVQNTEAFF. The CDR3 bases are TGCGCCAGCAGCTCGACAGTACAGAACACTGAAGCTTTCTTT. The variable domain in full, with the rest retrieved from reference TRBV5-1 and TRBJ1-1, is KAGVTQTPRYLIKTRGQQVTLSCSPISGHRSVSWYQQTPGQGLQFLFEYFSETQRNKGNFPGRFSGRQFSNSRSEMNVSTLELGDSALYLCASSSTVQNTEAFFGQGTRLTVV.